This T cell receptor beta chain comes out of a study of blood T cell repertoires in COVID-19. In the authors' workflow: Reference gene primer amplification in the assay estimated nucleated cell counts. Assay: immunoSEQ multiplex PCR; the TCRdb copy retains only in-frame clones and omits some. The V and J calls and the clone size are those of that table, but D and trimming were determined from the DNA. The sample carries 150,000 or so clones, around 85% recorded once. The CDR3 sequence is 14 residues long. CDR1 is MNHEY, CDR2 SMNVEV, per germline (reference sequence). V was clipped by 7 bases and J by 0 bases; unmatched bases: 5. Enrollees, roughly 18 to 90 years old, lived in 25 or so US areas.

The chain uses TRBV27 and TRBJ2-7; 8 nucleotides align to TRBD1. The sequence came from a woman aged 40 to 50 with acute COVID-19. The material sequenced was PBMCs or T cells enriched from blood (not recorded which). The CDR3 sequence is CASKGQERSYEQYF. CDR3 bases: TGTGCCAGCAAGGGACAGGAGCGCTCCTACGAGCAGTACTTC.